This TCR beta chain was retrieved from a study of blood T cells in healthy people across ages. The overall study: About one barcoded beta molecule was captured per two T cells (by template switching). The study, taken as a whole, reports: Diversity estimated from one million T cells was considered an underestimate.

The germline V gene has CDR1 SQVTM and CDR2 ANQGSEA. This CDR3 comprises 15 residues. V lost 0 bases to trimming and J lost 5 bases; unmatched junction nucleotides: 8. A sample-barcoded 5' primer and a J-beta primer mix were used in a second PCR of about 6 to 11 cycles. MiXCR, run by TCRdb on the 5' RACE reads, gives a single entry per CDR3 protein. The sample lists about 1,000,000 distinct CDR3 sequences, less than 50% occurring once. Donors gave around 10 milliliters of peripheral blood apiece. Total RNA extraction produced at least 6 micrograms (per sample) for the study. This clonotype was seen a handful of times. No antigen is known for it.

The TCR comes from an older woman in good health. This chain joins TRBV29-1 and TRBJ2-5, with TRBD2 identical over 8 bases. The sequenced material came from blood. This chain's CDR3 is CSVEEGRGGLETQYF. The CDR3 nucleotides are TGCAGCGTTGAAGAAGGACGGGGGGGGCTGGAGACCCAGTACTTC.